What follows is one T cell receptor (beta chain) and its context. What it binds is unknown. The sample originates from a study of cytomegalovirus exposure and HLA in healthy donors. Study summary: The Caucasian-associated ancestry cluster contained 81% of the approximately 390 genotyped donors.

Points from the study as a whole: Researchers catalogued 150 or so TCR beta chains as cytomegalovirus-associated. Available immune exposure information covered CMV serostatus only.

The CDR3 has 17 residues. V was trimmed by 0 bases and J by 2 bases, leaving 15 bases between them. Germline V gene lookup returns CDR1 MNHNS and CDR2 SASEGT. Researchers ran the PCR with 60 Vbeta and 13 Jbeta primers. Using immunoSEQ multiplex PCR, the repertoire was profiled, and TCRdb retains in-frame clones only, with some absent. Among some 200,000 clones listed, over 65% were seen once. This chain uses TRBV6-1 with TRBJ2-3; the D gene is possibly TRBD1 (6 bases). The specimen sequenced was PBMCs. The TCR originated in a man aged 18 to 29 in good health and CMV-seronegative. The CDR3 reads CASSEAPSTGYTDTQYF. DNA for the CDR3: TGTGCCAGCAGTGAAGCGCCTTCTACAGGGTACACAGATACGCAGTATTTT.